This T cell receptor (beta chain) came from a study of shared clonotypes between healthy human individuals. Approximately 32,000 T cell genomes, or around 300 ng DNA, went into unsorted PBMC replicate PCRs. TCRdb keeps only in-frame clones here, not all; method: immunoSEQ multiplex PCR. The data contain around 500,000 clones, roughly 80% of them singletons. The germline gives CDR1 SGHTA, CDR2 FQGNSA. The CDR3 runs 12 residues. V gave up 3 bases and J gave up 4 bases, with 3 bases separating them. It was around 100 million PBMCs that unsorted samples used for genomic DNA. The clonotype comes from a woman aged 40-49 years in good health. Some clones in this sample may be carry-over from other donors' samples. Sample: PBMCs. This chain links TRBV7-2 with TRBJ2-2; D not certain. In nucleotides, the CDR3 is TGTGCCAGCAGCTTCGCCACCGGGGAGCTGTTTTTT. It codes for CASSFATGELFF.